This T cell receptor (beta chain) was documented in a study of shared clonotypes between healthy human individuals. Measured with immunoSEQ multiplex PCR; TCRdb has only the in-frame clones, and not every one. Among about 2,500,000 clones, around 94% were seen once, and the ten largest hold around 0.15%. Per the germline V gene, CDR1 is SGHAT and CDR2 is FQNNGV. The CDR3 covers 17 residues. Trimming pared 0 bases from V and 5 bases from J, leaving 19 bases between. The sample comprised naive CD4+ T cells sorted from blood. Subset defined: CD45RA+ positively selected. This chain uses TRBV11-2 with TRBJ2-5, with D possibly TRBD2 on 5 matching bases. This TCR came from a man between 18 and 29 years old in good health. The CDR3 region is CASSLDLVRSSRETQYF. The CDR3 DNA is TGTGCCAGCAGCTTAGATCTAGTAAGATCTAGCCGGGAGACCCAGTACTTC.